The 21 T cell receptor beta chains reported below all come from one sample, sequenced in a study of T-cell memory formation after mild COVID-19. One entry per CDR3 protein, called by TCRdb with MiXCR from the 5' RACE reads. There are some 57,000 distinct CDR3 sequences in the sample; 12% occur only once, and more than 20% lies in the top ten. The sequencing input was PBMCs or a T cell subset sorted from them (not recorded which). The origin of the receptors is a man between 18 and 29 years old who had mild COVID-19 (a few samples of this study predate the infection). Cell type and time point are not known.

This rearrangement joins TRBV14 to TRBJ2-7; maybe TRBD1 (5 bases). Germline CDR1 and CDR2: SGHDN and FVKESK. This CDR3 contains 13 residues. The CDR3 DNA sequence: TGTGCCAGCAGCCAAACCTACAGGAACGGCCTAACCGTC. Its translation is CASSQTYRNGLTV.

The sample holds a few counts of this clonotype. J is TRBJ2-2 and V is TRBV12-3 or TRBV12-4; no firm D call. V was clipped by 8 bases and J by 7 bases, with 11 bases between them. The CDR3 has 12 residues. CDR3 DNA sequence: TGTGCCAGCTGGAATAGGGTCGGGGAGCTGTTTTTT. This translates into CASWNRVGELFF.

J is TRBJ1-4 and V is TRBV27; a weak D match, TRBD1 (6 bases). V shed 7 bases and J shed 8 bases, with 14 bases lying between them. This CDR3 has 13 amino acids. Germline assignment: CDR1 MNHEY and CDR2 SMNVEV (reference sequence). The CDR3 loop reads CASKFAGAEKLFF. The CDR3, as DNA: TGTGCCAGCAAGTTCGCGGGGGCCGAAAAACTGTTTTTT.

There are a few counts of this clonotype. This chain connects TRBV4-2 to TRBJ1-1, with D uncertain. The length of the CDR3 is 15 residues. Germline assignment: CDR1 LGHNA and CDR2 YNFKEQ. The V end lost 0 bases, the J end lost 6 bases, and 14 bases lay between the germline ends. The CDR3 coding sequence is TGTGCCAGCAGCCAAGATCGGTCGGGTTTGTCTGAAGCTTTCTTT. Its translation: CASSQDRSGLSEAFF.

At least ten counts were recorded for this clonotype. The chain has TRBV9 and TRBJ2-2; the D is unclear. Germline-derived CDR1 and CDR2 are SGDLS and YYNGEE. The CDR3 loop spans 13 amino acids. Trimming took 0 bases from V and 1 from J, leaving 1 base between them. This CDR3 is CASSVENTGELFF. The CDR3, as DNA: TGTGCCAGCAGCGTAGAGAACACCGGGGAGCTGTTTTTT.

This clonotype was seen many times. The rearrangement links TRBV6-6 to TRBJ2-4; possible D gene TRBD1, 5 bases. The CDR3 loop spans 14 amino acids. CDR1 and CDR2 (germline): MNHNY, SVGAGI (reference sequence). V was trimmed by 6 bases and J by 9 bases, leaving 18 bases between them. The CDR3: CASRSRQPGPIQYF. The CDR3 DNA is TGTGCCAGCAGGAGCCGACAGCCGGGCCCCATTCAGTACTTC.

This clonotype was seen a few times. This chain links TRBV7-2 with TRBJ2-5; tentative D call: TRBD2 (6 bases). This CDR3 contains 14 residues. CDR1 and CDR2 from the germline V gene are SGHTA and FQGNSA. V was trimmed by 4 bases and J by 5 bases, leaving 14 bases between them. Here the CDR3 reads CASSYPGGRETQYF. The CDR3 DNA reads TGTGCCAGCAGCTACCCTGGAGGGCGGGAGACCCAGTACTTC.

This clonotype occurred a few times. The J gene is TRBJ1-1, the V gene TRBV9, with a possible D match to TRBD1 (5 bases). Germline CDR1 reads SGDLS; CDR2 reads YYNGEE. The ends were cut back, 0 bases at V and 6 bases at J, with 12 bases in the middle. This CDR3 has 14 amino acids. CDR3 DNA sequence: TGTGCCAGCAGCGTAGGAGGGGATAGCGCTGAAGCTTTCTTT. Its translation: CASSVGGDSAEAFF.

The J gene is TRBJ2-5, the V gene TRBV7-9; TRBD2 aligns across 7 bases. Germline CDR1 reads SEHNR; CDR2 reads FQNEAQ (reference sequence). The CDR3 loop spans 14 amino acids. V lost 0 bases to trimming and J lost 7 bases; unmatched junction nucleotides: 5. The CDR3 region has the DNA TGTGCCAGCAGCTTAGCCGGACTAGAGTGGACCCAGTACTTC. Its translation: CASSLAGLEWTQYF.

The chain employs TRBV20-1 and TRBJ2-3; TRBD2 aligns across 12 bases. There are 17 residues in the CDR3. Trimming removed 3 bases from V and 1 base from J; junction bases left unmatched: 8. Germline V lookup: CDR1 DFQATT, CDR2 SNEGSKA (reference sequence). The chain's CDR3 is CSARTSGGQGGTDTQYF. The CDR3 DNA follows: TGCAGTGCTAGGACTAGCGGGGGCCAAGGAGGCACAGATACGCAGTATTTT.

In this sample, this clonotype turned up a few times. The chain links TRBV28 to TRBJ2-3; 9 bases line up with TRBD1. The CDR3 is 14 amino acids. Per the germline V gene, CDR1 is MDHEN and CDR2 is SYDVKM. After removal of 6 bases from V and 2 bases from J, the junction contained 3 bases not matched to a gene. This chain's CDR3 is CASRTGGTTDTQYF. The CDR3, as DNA: TGTGCCAGCAGGACAGGGGGGACCACAGATACGCAGTATTTT.

The sample holds a few counts of this clonotype. It is likely a read error, because the conserved phenylalanine at the end of the CDR3 is missing. No DNA is shown, since the ends of the CDR3 on it are uncertain; the CDR3 is the one TCRdb lists. The chain has TRBV5-6 and TRBJ1-1; the table names TRBD1, a call not compared with the DNA. The CDR3 extends over 11 residues, inclusive of both ends. The germline gives CDR1 SGHDT, CDR2 YYEEEE. CDR3 protein: CASSYGQGAGV.

This chain connects TRBV6-2 or TRBV6-3 to TRBJ2-3; 7 bases agree with TRBD2. The CDR3 is 13 amino acids. Trimming took 6 bases from V and 4 from J; bases not matched to a gene: 4. Germline values: CDR1 MNHEY, CDR2 SVGEGT. The CDR3 protein is CASRGGDADTQYF. CDR3 sequence (DNA): TGTGCCAGCAGGGGGGGGGATGCAGATACGCAGTATTTT.

The chain carries TRBV7-2 and TRBJ1-1; D ambiguous. Germline values: CDR1 SGHTA, CDR2 FQGNSA. This CDR3 comprises 16 residues. V dropped 0 bases and J dropped 7 bases, with 18 bases sitting between them. CDR3 DNA sequence: TGTGCCAGCAGCTTAGCGGGTGCGGCAGGTGGAGGTGAAGCTTTCTTT. Amino acids: CASSLAGAAGGGEAFF.

This clonotype appeared a few times. The chain employs TRBV15 and TRBJ2-1; D might be TRBD1 (6 bases). Germline CDR1 is LNHNV and CDR2 is YYDKDF (reference sequence). V was clipped by 0 bases and J by 0 bases, with 9 bases between them. CDR3 length: 16 residues. For the CDR3, the DNA is TGTGCCACCAGCAGAGAGCAGGGGTACTCCTACAATGAGCAGTTCTTC. This encodes CATSREQGYSYNEQFF.

The sample holds a few counts of this clonotype. The CDR3 loop reads CASSRSRSGAGETQYF. In DNA, the CDR3 is TGTGCCAGCAGCCGCTCCCGGTCCGGGGCAGGGGAGACCCAGTACTTC. J is TRBJ2-5 and V is TRBV3-1; D is possibly TRBD1 or TRBD2 (5 bases each). V was clipped by 4 bases and J by 5 bases, with 20 bases between them. Germline CDR1 LGHDT, CDR2 YNNKEL (reference sequence). This CDR3 has 16 residues.

There are many counts of this clonotype. This chain uses TRBV6-5 with TRBJ2-7; D may match TRBD1 or TRBD2 (5 bases each). V shed 5 bases and J shed 1 base, with 15 bases lying between them. The CDR3 is made up of 15 amino acids. The germline gives CDR1 MNHEY, CDR2 SVGAGI. The CDR3 DNA follows: TGTGCCAGCAGTCCACTTTGGGGGTTTTCCTACGAGCAGTACTTC. It specifies CASSPLWGFSYEQYF.

This clonotype showed up many times. The chain couples TRBV27 to TRBJ2-1; 8 nucleotides match TRBD2. Germline CDR1 reads MNHEY; CDR2 reads SMNVEV (reference sequence). This CDR3 region has 15 residues. V lost 8 bases to trimming and J lost 7 bases; unmatched junction nucleotides: 13. The CDR3 DNA reads as TGTGCCAGCTCGGCCCTGGCGGGGGGTGGTAATGAGCAGTTCTTC. This codes for CASSALAGGGNEQFF.

This clonotype was counted only a few times. The CDR3 loop reads CASSQVFSYTRPNYGYTF. In DNA form, the CDR3 reads TGTGCCAGCAGCCAAGTATTCTCCTATACTAGACCTAACTATGGCTACACCTTC. The rearrangement links TRBV3-1 to TRBJ1-2; D remains ambiguous. The CDR3 length is 18 residues. Germline V lookup: CDR1 LGHDT, CDR2 YNNKEL (reference sequence). The V and J ends lost 1 base and 0 bases respectively, with 18 bases between them.

The chain recombines TRBV6-5 with TRBJ2-3; the D gene is possibly TRBD2 (6 bases). CDR3 length: 13 amino acids. Germline assignment: CDR1 MNHEY and CDR2 SVGAGI. Trimming removed 2 bases at V and 8 bases at J, with 11 bases between. CDR3 region: CASSYVAGFTQYF. The CDR3 coding sequence is TGTGCCAGCAGTTACGTGGCGGGGTTTACGCAGTATTTT.

This clonotype occurred many times. The chain combines TRBV5-1 with TRBJ1-1; 8 positions agree with TRBD1. This CDR3 spans 15 amino acids. Germline V CDR1 and CDR2: SGHRS, YFSETQ. Trimming took 2 bases from V and 4 from J; bases not matched to a gene: 7. The CDR3 region is CASSFSGTGGTEAFF. The DNA of the CDR3 is TGCGCCAGCAGCTTCTCCGGGACAGGAGGCACTGAAGCTTTCTTT.